This T cell receptor beta chain is from a study of OX40 agonist ivuxolimab in advanced cancers. The method was immunoSEQ multiplex PCR; TCRdb's version includes in-frame clones alone and lacks a portion of them. Here the sample spans about 35,000 clones, nearly 75% being singletons. Germline V CDR1 and CDR2: SGHRS, YFSETQ. Trimming at V came to 4 bases and at J to 4 bases, leaving 6 bases not matched to a gene. There are 15 residues in the CDR3. The source is an adult with an advanced solid tumor such as melanoma, head and neck, liver or kidney cancer. This chain uses TRBV5-1 with TRBJ2-2, with 8 positions matching TRBD1. The material was CD4+ or CD8+ T cells sorted from blood, obtained in a trial of the OX40 agonist ivuxolimab. The CDR3, as DNA: TGCGCCAGCAGCCGGGGAACAGGGGGCACCGGGGAGCTGTTTTTT. Its translation: CASSRGTGGTGELFF.